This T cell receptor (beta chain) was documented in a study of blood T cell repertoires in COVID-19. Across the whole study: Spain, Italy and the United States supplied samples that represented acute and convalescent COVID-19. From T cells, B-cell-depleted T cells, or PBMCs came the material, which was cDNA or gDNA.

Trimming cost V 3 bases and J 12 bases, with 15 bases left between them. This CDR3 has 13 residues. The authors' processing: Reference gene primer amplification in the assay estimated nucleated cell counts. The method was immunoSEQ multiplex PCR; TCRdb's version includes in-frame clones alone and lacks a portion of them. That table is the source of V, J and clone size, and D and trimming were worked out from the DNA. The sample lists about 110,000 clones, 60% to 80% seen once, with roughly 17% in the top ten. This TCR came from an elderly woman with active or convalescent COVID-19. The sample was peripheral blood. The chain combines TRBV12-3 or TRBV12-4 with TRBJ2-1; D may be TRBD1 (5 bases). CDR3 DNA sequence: TGTGCCAGCAGTTTGGAACCGCTCAGGGCGCAGTTCTTC. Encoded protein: CASSLEPLRAQFF.